Listed below are T cell receptor beta chains from one sample, sequenced in a study of T cell repertoires in cytomegalovirus infection. Via MiXCR, TCRdb re-called the reads, giving one row per CDR3 protein. The sample has around 200,000 distinct CDR3 sequences; about 18% are singletons. Material: CD8+ T cells from PBMCs. Receptors originate from a human donor in good health (CMV status not recorded). Some clones in this sample may be carry-over from other donors' samples. Both conserved end residues are part of each CDR3.

j_call,v_call,cdr3_aa
TRBJ2-1,TRBV9,CASSAGTGSYNEQFF
TRBJ1-5,TRBV6-2/TRBV6-3,CASSRGMNQPQHF
TRBJ2-2,TRBV19,CASSRSRTGNTGELFF
TRBJ1-1,TRBV7-2,CASSLDPLPEAFF
TRBJ2-2,TRBV6-2/TRBV6-3,CASSPRDGARPASTGELFF
TRBJ2-2,TRBV7-8,CASSTRGGAEDTGELFF
TRBJ2-3,TRBV4-2,CASSQRRDTFTDTQYF
TRBJ1-1,TRBV6-2/TRBV6-3,CASRPFTGVTEAFF
TRBJ1-1,TRBV7-6,CASSWMTGTEAFF
TRBJ1-1,TRBV10-3,CAISGGTTVRDRGPNTEAFF
TRBJ2-4,TRBV4-2,CASSQARGETKNIQYF
TRBJ2-6,TRBV7-6,CASSLESPEGQGPSGANVLTF
TRBJ2-2,TRBV7-7,CASSLEHAGGDTGELFF
TRBJ1-3,TRBV7-2,CASSPTTGAGNTIYF
TRBJ1-5,TRBV2,CASMPGTVNSNQPQHF
TRBJ2-7,TRBV14,CASSHPGTDYYEQYF
TRBJ2-7,TRBV12-3/TRBV12-4,CASSSDSFYEQYF
TRBJ2-3,TRBV7-6,CASSPPGGGLTDTQYF
TRBJ2-2,TRBV7-3,CASSLEVRTGELFF
TRBJ2-2,TRBV6-5,CASSYNTAGGSGTGELFF
TRBJ2-1,TRBV19,CASSVDRGRYNEQFF
TRBJ2-3,TRBV4-2,CASSQDGRGADTQYF
TRBJ2-7,TRBV12-3/TRBV12-4,CASRQARDYEQYF
TRBJ1-2,TRBV28,CASSFLTEPNYGYTF
TRBJ2-2,TRBV7-9,CASSLFGTGELFF
TRBJ1-1,TRBV4-2,CASSQDRGYTEAFF
TRBJ2-7,TRBV7-9,CASSSAEGTITYEQYF
TRBJ2-1,TRBV6-2/TRBV6-3,CASTGSGTYNEQFF
TRBJ2-7,TRBV7-2,CASSSGGGYYEQYF
TRBJ2-7,TRBV29-1,CSVVGTGSEQYF
TRBJ1-2,TRBV20-1,CSARAVGQGSYDGYTF
TRBJ1-1,TRBV4-2,CASSQDRSSNTEAFF
TRBJ2-1,TRBV20-1,CSAVAGADYNEQFF
TRBJ2-5,TRBV6-2/TRBV6-3,CASSYTGDKETQYF
TRBJ2-2,TRBV12-3/TRBV12-4,CATPRQNTGELFF
TRBJ2-1,TRBV6-6,CASSQAGPSYNEQFF
TRBJ1-3,TRBV7-9,CASSPRDIPGNTIYF
TRBJ1-5,TRBV6-2/TRBV6-3,CASSYSRHMGTGDVNQPQHF
TRBJ2-5,TRBV11-2,CASSRRLAGEETQYF
TRBJ2-7,TRBV6-2/TRBV6-3,CASSPSTDLYEQYF
TRBJ2-5,TRBV10-3,CAIKPSGGQETQYF
TRBJ1-1,TRBV5-6,CASSFLGWNTEAFF
TRBJ1-5,TRBV7-2,CASSLTTGDNQPQHF
TRBJ1-5,TRBV19,CASGQIYSNQPQHF
TRBJ2-1,TRBV7-9,CASSLEYMGNEQFF
TRBJ2-7,TRBV7-2,CASSLRGFEQYF
TRBJ2-6,TRBV7-3,CASSLGGTGANVLTF
TRBJ2-1,TRBV6-2/TRBV6-3,CASTHGQGEINEQFF
TRBJ1-6,TRBV6-2/TRBV6-3,CASSYDGQGPYNSPLHF
TRBJ2-7,TRBV7-9,CASSLAEGETTYEQYF
TRBJ2-7,TRBV7-2,CASSPGTATSYEQYF
TRBJ2-7,TRBV7-9,CATPLGGEQYF
TRBJ2-7,TRBV10-3,CAISEVSYEQYF